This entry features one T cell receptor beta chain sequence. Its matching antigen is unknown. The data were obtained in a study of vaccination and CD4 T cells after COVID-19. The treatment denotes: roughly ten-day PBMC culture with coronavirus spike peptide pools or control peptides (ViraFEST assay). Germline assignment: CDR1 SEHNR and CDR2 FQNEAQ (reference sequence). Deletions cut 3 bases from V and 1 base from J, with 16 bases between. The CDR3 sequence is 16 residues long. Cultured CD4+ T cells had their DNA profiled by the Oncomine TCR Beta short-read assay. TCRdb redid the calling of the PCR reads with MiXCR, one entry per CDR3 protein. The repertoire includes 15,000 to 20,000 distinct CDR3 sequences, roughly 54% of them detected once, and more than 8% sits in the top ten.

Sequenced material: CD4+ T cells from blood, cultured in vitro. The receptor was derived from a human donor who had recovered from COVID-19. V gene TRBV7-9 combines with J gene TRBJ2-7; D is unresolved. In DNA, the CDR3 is TGTGCCAGCAGCTTCGGCCCACCAGGCCTGTCCTACGAGCAGTACTTC. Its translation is CASSFGPPGLSYEQYF.